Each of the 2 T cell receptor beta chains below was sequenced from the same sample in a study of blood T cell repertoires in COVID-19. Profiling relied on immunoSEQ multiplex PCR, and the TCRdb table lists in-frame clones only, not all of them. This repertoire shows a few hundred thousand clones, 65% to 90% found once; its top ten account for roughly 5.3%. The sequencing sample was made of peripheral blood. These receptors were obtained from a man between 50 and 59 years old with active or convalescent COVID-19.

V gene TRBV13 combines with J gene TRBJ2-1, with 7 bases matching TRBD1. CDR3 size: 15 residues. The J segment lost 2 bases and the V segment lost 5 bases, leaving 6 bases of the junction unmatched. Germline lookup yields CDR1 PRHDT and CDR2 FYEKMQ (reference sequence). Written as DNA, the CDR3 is TGTGCCAGCAGCACTAGACAGGGCCCCTACAATGAGCAGTTCTTC. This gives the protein CASSTRQGPYNEQFF.

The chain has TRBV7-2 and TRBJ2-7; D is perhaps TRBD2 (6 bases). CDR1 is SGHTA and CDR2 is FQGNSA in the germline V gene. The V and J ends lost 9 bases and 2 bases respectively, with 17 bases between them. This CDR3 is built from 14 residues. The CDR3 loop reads CARASRDSPYEQYF. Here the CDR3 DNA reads TGTGCCAGGGCCTCTCGGGACTCCCCCTACGAGCAGTACTTC.